Below are 14 T cell receptor beta chains sequenced from a single sample in a study of Tregs in tolerant kidney transplant recipients. Antigen specificity for these receptors is unknown. Recipient PBMCs carried a CFSE label and met irradiated graft donor PBMCs for roughly six days before FACS sorting. Profiled with immunoSEQ multiplex PCR; TCRdb holds only in-frame clones, not every one. Among about 15,000 clones, around 49% were seen once, and the ten largest hold about 3%. The sample in question was CD4+ T cells from blood cultured with allogeneic cells, obtained before the transplant. The receptors were sampled from a human patient who received a combined kidney and bone marrow transplant.

With regard to this clone: Germline and junction disagree at one end, which may indicate a read error. The chain is built from TRBV4-3 and TRBJ2-2; TRBD2 agrees at 8 bases. Germline loops: CDR1 LGHNA, CDR2 YSLEER. The CDR3 is 17 residues long. The CDR3 loop reads CASSPTKLRGDSGVLFF. CDR3 DNA sequence: TGCGCCAGCAGCCCTACCAAGCTACGGGGGGATAGCGGGGTGCTGTTTTTT.

V gene TRBV7-2 combines with J gene TRBJ2-5; D might be TRBD1 (6 bases). The V end was cut by 3 bases, the J end by 7 bases, with 15 bases between. Germline V lookup: CDR1 SGHTA, CDR2 FQGNSA. The CDR3 is 14 amino acids. The CDR3 is CASSFGRGAGTQYF. The CDR3 coding sequence is TGTGCCAGCAGCTTTGGCAGGGGAGCAGGGACCCAGTACTTC.

The chain carries TRBV7-2 and TRBJ1-2; D gene ambiguous. The CDR3 contains 13 residues. V shed 3 bases and J shed 2 bases, with 7 bases lying between them. CDR1 and CDR2 (germline): SGHTA, FQGNSA. CDR3 nucleotide sequence: TGTGCCAGCAGCTTTGGAGGGAACTATGGCTACACCTTC. The encoded protein is CASSFGGNYGYTF.

The chain joins TRBV5-6 to TRBJ2-3, with 11 bases lining up with TRBD2. Germline-derived CDR1 and CDR2 are SGHDT and YYEEEE. This CDR3 has 15 residues. The V gene end was trimmed by 7 bases and the J gene end by 6 bases; junction bases not matched to a gene: 10. Here the CDR3 reads CASGGLAGGQDTQYF. CDR3 nucleotides: TGTGCCAGCGGGGGGCTAGCGGGAGGTCAGGATACGCAGTATTTT.

This clone is labeled medium-sized (0.01 to 0.1%). J is TRBJ1-5 and V is TRBV5-1, with TRBD1 as a possible D gene (6 bases). The V and J ends lost 3 bases and 6 bases respectively, with 10 bases between them. The CDR3 is made up of 13 amino acids. Germline lookup yields CDR1 SGHRS and CDR2 YFSETQ. This CDR3 reads CASSSGVGQPQHF. The CDR3 region has the DNA TGCGCCAGCAGCTCAGGGGTGGGTCAGCCCCAGCATTTT.

This chain links TRBV6-6 with TRBJ2-1; TRBD2 is a possible D gene (6 bases). The germline gives CDR1 MNHNY, CDR2 SVGAGI (reference sequence). V lost 5 bases to trimming and J lost 1 base, with 9 bases between them. CDR3 length: 14 amino acids. CDR3 nucleotides: TGTGCCAGCAGTGCGGGACCTTCCTACAATGAGCAGTTCTTC. It translates to CASSAGPSYNEQFF.

The V call is TRBV19, the J call TRBJ2-2, with TRBD1 matching over 9 bases. The germline gives CDR1 LNHDA, CDR2 SQIVND (reference sequence). Trimming took 5 bases from V and 3 from J; bases not matched to a gene: 7. CDR3 length equals 16 residues. CDR3 residues: CASSVIGTGYTGELFF. CDR3 DNA sequence: TGTGCCAGTAGTGTTATCGGGACAGGGTACACCGGGGAGCTGTTTTTT.

The rearrangement uses TRBV18 and TRBJ2-2; 9 nucleotides match TRBD2. Germline-derived CDR1 and CDR2 are KGHSH and LQKENI. CDR3 size: 19 residues. V gave up 4 bases and J gave up 5 bases; unmatched junction bases: 17. The CDR3 bases are TGTGCCAGCTCACGCCGACCCCTTATAGCGGGAGATTCTACCGGGGAGCTGTTTTTT. It yields the protein CASSRRPLIAGDSTGELFF.

This chain uses TRBV6-5 with TRBJ2-3, with a tentative D call TRBD2 (6 bases). V lost 8 bases, J lost 5 bases, and 14 bases lay in between. The CDR3 extends over 13 amino acids. In germline, CDR1 is MNHEY, CDR2 SVGAGI. CDR3 in amino acids: CASRKAGRDTQYF. CDR3 DNA: TGTGCCAGCCGGAAGGCGGGGAGAGATACGCAGTATTTT.

This clone was picked up a small number of times. The chain employs TRBV18 and TRBJ2-7, with 14 bases aligning to TRBD2. Looked up from germline, CDR1 is KGHSH and CDR2 is LQKENI. This CDR3 is 15 amino acids long. V shed 4 bases, J shed 6 bases, and the junction held 5 bases outside the gene matches. CDR3 bases: TGTGCCAGCTCACGACCGGGACTAGCGGGAGCCGAGCAGTACTTC. Protein product: CASSRPGLAGAEQYF.

This clone was found a few times. The chain has TRBV4-3 and TRBJ2-3; perhaps TRBD1 as D (6 bases). This CDR3 region has 17 residues. Trimming stripped 3 bases from V and 0 bases from J, with 16 bases between. Germline V CDR1 and CDR2: LGHNA, YSLEER. Written as DNA, the CDR3 is TGCGCCAGCAGCCATATGGCAGGGGTTGATAGCACAGATACGCAGTATTTT. Its protein product is CASSHMAGVDSTDTQYF.

The chain recombines TRBV15 with TRBJ1-2; no definite D call. Trimming took off 0 bases at V and 4 bases at J, with 9 bases between the two ends. The CDR3 is made up of 14 amino acids. Germline values: CDR1 LNHNV, CDR2 YYDKDF (reference sequence). In DNA, the CDR3 is TGTGCCACCAGCAGAGACACAGACCTCTATGGCTACACCTTC. Encoded protein: CATSRDTDLYGYTF.

Sample share makes this clone medium-sized. The same CDR3 can be traced to other DNA sequences in this sample. This chain joins TRBV4-3 and TRBJ1-6; D is perhaps TRBD1 (5 bases). The V end lost 3 bases, the J end lost 7 bases, and 10 bases lay between the germline ends. This CDR3 comprises 14 residues. Looked up from germline, CDR1 is LGHNA and CDR2 is YSLEER. DNA of the CDR3: TGCGCCAGCAGCCACCCAGGGAGGAATTCACCCCTCCACTTT. This sequence encodes CASSHPGRNSPLHF.

The chain employs TRBV6-1 and TRBJ1-2; 7 nucleotides agree with TRBD1. V shed 1 base and J 4 bases; nucleotides not matched to a gene: 6. The length of the CDR3 is 15 residues. The germline gives CDR1 MNHNS, CDR2 SASEGT. Written as DNA, the CDR3 is TGTGCCAGCAGTGAAGGTCCGACAGGGCCCTATGGCTACACCTTC. This translates into CASSEGPTGPYGYTF.